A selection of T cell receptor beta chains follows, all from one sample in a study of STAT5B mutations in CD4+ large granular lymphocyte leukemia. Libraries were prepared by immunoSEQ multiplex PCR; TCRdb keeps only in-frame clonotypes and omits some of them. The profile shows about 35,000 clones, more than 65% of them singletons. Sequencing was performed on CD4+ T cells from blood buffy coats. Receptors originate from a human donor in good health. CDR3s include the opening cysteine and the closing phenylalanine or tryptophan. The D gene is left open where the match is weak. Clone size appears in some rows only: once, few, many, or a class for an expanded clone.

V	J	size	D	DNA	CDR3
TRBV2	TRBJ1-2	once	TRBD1	TGTGCCAGCAGTGAAAGGACAGGGAGGGAGTATGGCTACACCTTC	CASSERTGREYGYTF
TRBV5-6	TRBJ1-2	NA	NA	TGTGCCAGCAGCCGCCCCCAGGACACGAGCTATGGCTACACCTTC	CASSRPQDTSYGYTF
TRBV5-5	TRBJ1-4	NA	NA	TGTGCCAGCAGCTTAGGCGGGCAGATTAATGAAAAACTGTTTTTT	CASSLGGQINEKLFF
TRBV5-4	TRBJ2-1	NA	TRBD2	TGTGCCAGCGGGCGGGAGGGGAGCTCCTACAATGAGCAGTTCTTC	CASGREGSSYNEQFF
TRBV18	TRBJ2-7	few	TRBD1	TGTGCCAGCTCACCGGGGGACAGGGATGGCGAGCAGTACTTC	CASSPGDRDGEQYF
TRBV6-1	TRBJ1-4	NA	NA	TGTGCCAGCAGTGCCCAGACAACAACTAATGAAAAACTGTTTTTT	CASSAQTTTNEKLFF
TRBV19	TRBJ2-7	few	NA	TGTGCCAGTAGTATAGTCCAGGGTCGTGGCGAGCAGTACTTC	CASSIVQGRGEQYF
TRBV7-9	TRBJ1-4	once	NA	TGTGCCAGCAGCTTAGGCAGGGAGGGGGAAAAACTGTTTTTT	CASSLGREGEKLFF
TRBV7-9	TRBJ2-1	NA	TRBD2	TGTGCCAGCAGCCCCAATAGCGGGGGGGCTGGTGAGCAGTTCTTC	CASSPNSGGAGEQFF
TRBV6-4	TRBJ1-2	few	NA	TGTGCCAGCAGTCCAGGGAATGTGGGCTATGGCTACACCTTC	CASSPGNVGYGYTF
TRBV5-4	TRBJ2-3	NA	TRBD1	TGTGCCAGCAGCAGTGGGACAGGGCTCTTTAGCACAGATACGCAGTATTTT	CASSSGTGLFSTDTQYF
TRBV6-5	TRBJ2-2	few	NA	TGTGCCAGCAGTTACTCGAGTTACACCGGGGAGCTGTTTTTT	CASSYSSYTGELFF
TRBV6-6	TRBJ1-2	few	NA	TGTGCCAGCAGTTTCCTTAAGGGGGGCGGCTACACCTTC	CASSFLKGGGYTF